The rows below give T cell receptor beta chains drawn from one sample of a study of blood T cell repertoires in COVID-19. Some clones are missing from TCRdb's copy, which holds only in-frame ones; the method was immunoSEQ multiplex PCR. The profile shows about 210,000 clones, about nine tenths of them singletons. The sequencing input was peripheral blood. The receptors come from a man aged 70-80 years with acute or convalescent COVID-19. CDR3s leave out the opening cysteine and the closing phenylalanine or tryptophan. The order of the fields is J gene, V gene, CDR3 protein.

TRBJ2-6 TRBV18 ASSPTEIGANVLT
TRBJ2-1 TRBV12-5 ASGASTSGRTGSYNEQF
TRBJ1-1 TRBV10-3 AIRTVLNTEAF
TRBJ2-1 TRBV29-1 SGGQVYNEQF
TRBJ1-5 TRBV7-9 ASSLGTPAGQPQH
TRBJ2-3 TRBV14 ASSQNLANTQY
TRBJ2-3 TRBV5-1 ASSLGTPQDTQY
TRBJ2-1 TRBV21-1 ASSKARDREPQDNEQF
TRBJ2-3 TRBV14 ASSLGGPGDTQY
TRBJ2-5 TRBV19 ASSERGYQETQY
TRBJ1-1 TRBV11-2 ASSTLRGGGTEAF
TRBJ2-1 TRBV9 ASSPRLASDNEQF
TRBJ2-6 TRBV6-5 ASSSPGFSGANVLT
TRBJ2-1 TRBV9 ASTLRGGQAGAPSYNEQF
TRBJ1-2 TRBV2 ASRGRRVAGYT
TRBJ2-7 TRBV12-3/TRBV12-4 ASRSQGAREQY
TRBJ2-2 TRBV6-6 ASSRTSGTNTGELF
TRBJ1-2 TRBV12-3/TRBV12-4 ASSLAVNYGYT
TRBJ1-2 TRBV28 ASGTGDYGYT
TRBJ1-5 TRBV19 ASSAYRGNTPEPQH
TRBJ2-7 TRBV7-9 ASSANTGTAIYEQY
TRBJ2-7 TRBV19 ASRRSGRSEQY
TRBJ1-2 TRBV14 ASSQDRRAGRYGYT
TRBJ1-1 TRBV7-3 ASSLSPGENTEAF
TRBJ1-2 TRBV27 ASSQPGTNYGYT
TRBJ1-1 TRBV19 ASSISRNTEAF
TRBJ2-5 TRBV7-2 ASTRLAGGTGETQY
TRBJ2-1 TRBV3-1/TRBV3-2 ASSHGQYYNEQF
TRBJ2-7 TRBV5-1 ASSNPTGSEQY
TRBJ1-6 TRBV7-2 ASSLERESPLH
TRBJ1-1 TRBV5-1 ASSLLGITEAF
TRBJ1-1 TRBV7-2 ASSLVRGGNTEAF
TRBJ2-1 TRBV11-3 ASSFNSGGRNEQF
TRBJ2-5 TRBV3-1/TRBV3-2 ASSPTGAGGAQY
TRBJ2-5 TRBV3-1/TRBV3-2 ASSQPGTGYQETQY
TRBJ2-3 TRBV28 ASSLDPEARTQY
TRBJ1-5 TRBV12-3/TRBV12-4 ASSFSRDQPQH
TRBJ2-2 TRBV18 ASSRESSGRRTGELF
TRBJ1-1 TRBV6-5 ASSPTPIGAEAF
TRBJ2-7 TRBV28 ASSDTGGVTYEQY